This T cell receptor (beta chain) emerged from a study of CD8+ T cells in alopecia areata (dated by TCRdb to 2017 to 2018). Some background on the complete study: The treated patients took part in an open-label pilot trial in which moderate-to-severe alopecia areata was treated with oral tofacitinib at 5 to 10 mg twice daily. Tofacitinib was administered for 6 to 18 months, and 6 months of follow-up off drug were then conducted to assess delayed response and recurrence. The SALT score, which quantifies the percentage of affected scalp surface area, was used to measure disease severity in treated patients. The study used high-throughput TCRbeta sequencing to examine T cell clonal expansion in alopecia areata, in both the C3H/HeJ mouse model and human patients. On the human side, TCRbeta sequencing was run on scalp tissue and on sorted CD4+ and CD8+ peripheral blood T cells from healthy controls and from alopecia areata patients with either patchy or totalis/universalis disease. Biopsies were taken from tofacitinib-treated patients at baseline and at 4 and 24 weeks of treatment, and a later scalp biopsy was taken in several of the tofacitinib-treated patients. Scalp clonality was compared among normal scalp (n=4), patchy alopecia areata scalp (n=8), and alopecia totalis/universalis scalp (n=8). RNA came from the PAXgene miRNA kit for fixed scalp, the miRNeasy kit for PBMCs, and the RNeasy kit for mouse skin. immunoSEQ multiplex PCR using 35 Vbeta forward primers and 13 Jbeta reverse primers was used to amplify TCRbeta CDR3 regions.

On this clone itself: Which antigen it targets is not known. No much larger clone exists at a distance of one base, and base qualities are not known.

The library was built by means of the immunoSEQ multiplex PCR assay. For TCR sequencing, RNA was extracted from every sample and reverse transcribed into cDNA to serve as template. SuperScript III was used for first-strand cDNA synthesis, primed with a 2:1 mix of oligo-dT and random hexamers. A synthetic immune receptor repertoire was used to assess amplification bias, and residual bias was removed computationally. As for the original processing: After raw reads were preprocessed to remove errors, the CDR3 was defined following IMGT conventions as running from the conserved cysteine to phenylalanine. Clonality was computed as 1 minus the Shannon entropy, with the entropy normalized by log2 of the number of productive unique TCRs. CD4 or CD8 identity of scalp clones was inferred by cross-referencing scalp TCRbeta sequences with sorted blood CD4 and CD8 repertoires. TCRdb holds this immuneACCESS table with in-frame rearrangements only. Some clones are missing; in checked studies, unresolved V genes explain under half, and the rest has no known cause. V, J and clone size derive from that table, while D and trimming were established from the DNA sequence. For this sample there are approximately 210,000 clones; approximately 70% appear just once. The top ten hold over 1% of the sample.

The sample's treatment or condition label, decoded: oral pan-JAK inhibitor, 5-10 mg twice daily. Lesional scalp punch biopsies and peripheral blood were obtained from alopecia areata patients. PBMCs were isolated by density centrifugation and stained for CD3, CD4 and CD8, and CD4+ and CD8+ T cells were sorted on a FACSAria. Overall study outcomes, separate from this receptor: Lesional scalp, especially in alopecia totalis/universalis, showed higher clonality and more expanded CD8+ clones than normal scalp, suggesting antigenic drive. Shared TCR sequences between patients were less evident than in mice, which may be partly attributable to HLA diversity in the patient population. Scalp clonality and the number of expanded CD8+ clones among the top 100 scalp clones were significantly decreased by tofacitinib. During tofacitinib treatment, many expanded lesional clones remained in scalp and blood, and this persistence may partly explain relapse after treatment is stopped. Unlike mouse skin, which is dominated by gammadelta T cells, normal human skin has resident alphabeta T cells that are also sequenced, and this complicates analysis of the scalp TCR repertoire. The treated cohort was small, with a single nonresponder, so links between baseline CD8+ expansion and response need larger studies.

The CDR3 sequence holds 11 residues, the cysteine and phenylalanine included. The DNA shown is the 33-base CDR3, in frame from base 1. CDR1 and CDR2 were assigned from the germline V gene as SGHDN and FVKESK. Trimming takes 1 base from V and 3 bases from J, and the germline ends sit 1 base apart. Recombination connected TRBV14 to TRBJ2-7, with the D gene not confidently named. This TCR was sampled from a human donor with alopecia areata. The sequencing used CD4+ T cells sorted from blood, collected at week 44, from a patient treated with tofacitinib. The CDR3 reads CASSQGYEQYF. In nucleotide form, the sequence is TGTGCCAGCAGCCAAGGCTACGAGCAGTACTTC.